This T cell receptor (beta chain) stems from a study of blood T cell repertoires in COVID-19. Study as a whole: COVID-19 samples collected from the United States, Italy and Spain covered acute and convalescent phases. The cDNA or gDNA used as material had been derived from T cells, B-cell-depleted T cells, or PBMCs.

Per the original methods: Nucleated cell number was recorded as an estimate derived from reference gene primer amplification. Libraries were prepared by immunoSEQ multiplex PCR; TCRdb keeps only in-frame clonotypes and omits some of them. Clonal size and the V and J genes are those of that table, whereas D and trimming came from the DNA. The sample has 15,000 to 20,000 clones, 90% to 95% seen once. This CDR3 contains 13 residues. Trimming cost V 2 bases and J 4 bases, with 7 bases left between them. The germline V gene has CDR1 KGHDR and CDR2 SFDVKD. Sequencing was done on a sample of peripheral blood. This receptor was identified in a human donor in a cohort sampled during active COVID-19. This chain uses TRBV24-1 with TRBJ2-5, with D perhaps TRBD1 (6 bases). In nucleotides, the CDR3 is TGTGCCACCAGTGATTCGGACAGAGAGACCCAGTACTTC. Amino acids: CATSDSDRETQYF.